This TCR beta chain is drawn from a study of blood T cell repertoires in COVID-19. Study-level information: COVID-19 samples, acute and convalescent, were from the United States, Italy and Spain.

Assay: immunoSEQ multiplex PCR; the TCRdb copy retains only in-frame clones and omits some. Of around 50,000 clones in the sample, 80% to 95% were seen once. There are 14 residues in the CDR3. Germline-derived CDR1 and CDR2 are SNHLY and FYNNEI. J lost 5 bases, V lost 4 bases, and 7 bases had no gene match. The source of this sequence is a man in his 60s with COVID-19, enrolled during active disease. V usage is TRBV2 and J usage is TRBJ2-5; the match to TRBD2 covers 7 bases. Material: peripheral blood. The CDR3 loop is CASSAGLGGETQYF. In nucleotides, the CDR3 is TGTGCCAGCAGTGCCGGACTAGGCGGGGAGACCCAGTACTTC.